Only one count was recorded for the clone carrying this T cell receptor (beta chain). Germline V gives CDR1 LNHDA, CDR2 SQIVND (reference sequence). V was cut by 1 base and J by 8 bases, with 20 bases left in between. This CDR3 has 16 residues. Per the original data handling: Amplified reference gene primers provided the basis for estimating nucleated cell counts. Measured with immunoSEQ multiplex PCR; TCRdb has only the in-frame clones, and not every one. The V and J calls and clone size were taken over from that table, and D and trimming were inferred from the DNA. The table shows 250,000 or so clones, with around 90% occurring only once. The entry originates in a study of blood T cell repertoires in COVID-19. About the research overall: Italy, Spain and the United States were the sources of the convalescent and acute COVID-19 samples. T cells, B-cell-depleted T cells, or PBMCs provided the cDNA or gDNA that served as material.

Seattle researchers signed up patients amid active infection and tracked them longitudinally. The V call is TRBV19, the J call TRBJ1-2; D may be TRBD1 (5 bases). The clonotype was recovered from an older woman with COVID-19, enrolled during active disease. The sequencing sample was made of peripheral blood. In DNA form, the CDR3 reads TGTGCCAGTAGTATAGCCACGGGCGGGGGGACCTTCGGCTACACCTTC. This encodes CASSIATGGGTFGYTF.